This TCR beta chain comes out of a study of human T cells and chemical hapten exposure. Overall study context: Per-sample TCR yields varied mainly from small pooled library volume differences.

TCRdb processed the RACE reads anew with MiXCR; each CDR3 protein has one entry. Of more than 80,000 distinct CDR3 sequences in the sample, roughly 7.1% were seen once. Per germline, CDR1 SSHAT and CDR2 FNYEAQ (reference sequence). The CDR3 is 16 amino acids. The V gene end was trimmed by 1 base and the J gene end by 5 bases; junction bases not matched to a gene: 2. The time point denotes: patch test 1, 2 weeks after DPC sensitization. The sample's treatment: therapeutic diphenylcyclopropenone sensitization with weekly scalp DPC. Donors were 18 to 70-year-old alopecia patients suitable for DPC. This clonotype was picked up many times. Its antigen is unidentified. Study observations and caveats: Expanded TCRs showed more large CDR3 clusters than pre-sensitization or healthy control sets.

J is TRBJ2-1 and V is TRBV7-7, with 13 nucleotides matching TRBD2. The material sequenced was whole blood, taken in connection with sensitization to the hapten diphenylcyclopropenone (DPC). The TCR comes from a woman aged 25 to 39 with alopecia areata. Some clones in this sample may be carry-over from other donors' samples. The CDR3 is CASSLGTSGGNNEQFF. In DNA form, the CDR3 reads TGTGCCAGCAGCTTAGGGACTAGCGGGGGAAACAATGAGCAGTTCTTC. Full variable domain (missing parts from reference TRBV7-7 and TRBJ2-1): GAGVSQSPRYKVTKRGQDVTLRCDPISSHATLYWYQQALGQGPEFLTYFNYEAQPDKSGLPSDRFSAERPEGSISTLTIQRTEQRDSAMYRCASSLGTSGGNNEQFFGPGTRLTVL.